Listed below are T cell receptor beta chains from one sample, sequenced in a study of cytomegalovirus exposure and HLA in healthy donors. Assay used: immunoSEQ multiplex PCR; TCRdb lists only in-frame clones, some missing. The sample lists 150,000 to 200,000 clones, 60% to 85% seen once, with over 3% in the top ten. Input material: PBMCs. These receptors were collected from a female donor in good health and CMV-seronegative. CDR3s leave out the opening cysteine and the closing phenylalanine or tryptophan. Each record gives: J gene, V gene, D gene, CDR3 protein. A D gene is named only where the DNA matches it firmly.

J gene: TRBJ1-1
V gene: TRBV5-1
D gene: -
CDR3 protein: ASSLERGAYTEAF

J gene: TRBJ2-7
V gene: TRBV5-1
D gene: TRBD1
CDR3 protein: ASSLWSQGAVGEQY

J gene: TRBJ2-5
V gene: TRBV5-1
D gene: TRBD2
CDR3 protein: ASMISGSGETQY

J gene: TRBJ2-7
V gene: TRBV10-1
D gene: TRBD2
CDR3 protein: ASIGGGSYEQY

J gene: TRBJ1-1
V gene: TRBV4-3
D gene: TRBD1
CDR3 protein: ASSRDRAWGEAF

J gene: TRBJ1-1
V gene: TRBV4-2
D gene: -
CDR3 protein: ASSQAGRNTEAF

J gene: TRBJ2-7
V gene: TRBV9
D gene: TRBD1
CDR3 protein: ASSPMGQNQWQY

J gene: TRBJ1-3
V gene: TRBV2
D gene: -
CDR3 protein: ASSDSSFSGNTIY

J gene: TRBJ2-3
V gene: TRBV9
D gene: TRBD2
CDR3 protein: ASSVAGGRTDTQY

J gene: TRBJ1-1
V gene: TRBV11-2
D gene: -
CDR3 protein: ASSLDLSIAAF

J gene: TRBJ2-2
V gene: TRBV7-9
D gene: TRBD2
CDR3 protein: ASSLAGGAGELF

J gene: TRBJ2-7
V gene: TRBV5-1
D gene: -
CDR3 protein: ASSLQGGSYEQY

J gene: TRBJ2-7
V gene: TRBV2
D gene: TRBD2
CDR3 protein: ASHGGGRSYEQY

J gene: TRBJ1-2
V gene: TRBV10-3
D gene: -
CDR3 protein: AISEETYYGYT

J gene: TRBJ2-7
V gene: TRBV12-5
D gene: -
CDR3 protein: ASGFDSSYEQY

J gene: TRBJ1-5
V gene: TRBV5-4
D gene: -
CDR3 protein: ASSPRGGGGNQPQH

J gene: TRBJ2-1
V gene: TRBV5-6
D gene: TRBD1
CDR3 protein: ASSLPRQGGYNEQF

J gene: TRBJ2-3
V gene: TRBV25-1
D gene: -
CDR3 protein: ASSPAQPAADTQY

J gene: TRBJ1-6
V gene: TRBV7-9
D gene: TRBD1
CDR3 protein: ASSSGQGIPYNSPLH

J gene: TRBJ2-5
V gene: TRBV7-3
D gene: -
CDR3 protein: ASSLTRTPGETQY

J gene: TRBJ1-6
V gene: TRBV18
D gene: TRBD1
CDR3 protein: ASSPTGAMDNSPLH

J gene: TRBJ2-7
V gene: TRBV7-2
D gene: TRBD1
CDR3 protein: ASSLGQGAYEQY

J gene: TRBJ2-6
V gene: TRBV21-1
D gene: -
CDR3 protein: ASSIPLGCPGDSGANVLT

J gene: TRBJ1-2
V gene: TRBV4-3
D gene: -
CDR3 protein: ASSHETNNYGYT

J gene: TRBJ2-7
V gene: TRBV11-2
D gene: TRBD2
CDR3 protein: ASSLARYPTSGKAYEQY

J gene: TRBJ1-2
V gene: TRBV7-6
D gene: TRBD1
CDR3 protein: ASSTRTGEGYT

J gene: TRBJ1-2
V gene: TRBV5-1
D gene: -
CDR3 protein: ASSLSWLGGGYT

J gene: TRBJ2-3
V gene: TRBV5-1
D gene: TRBD2
CDR3 protein: ASSQPRGGPTDTQY

J gene: TRBJ1-2
V gene: TRBV19
D gene: TRBD1
CDR3 protein: ASTLGQSYGYT

J gene: TRBJ2-7
V gene: TRBV6-6
D gene: TRBD2
CDR3 protein: ASSRLAGGYEQY

J gene: TRBJ1-2
V gene: TRBV28
D gene: TRBD1
CDR3 protein: ASGDRAYYGYT

J gene: TRBJ1-1
V gene: TRBV7-8
D gene: TRBD1
CDR3 protein: ASSAQGQAGNTEAF

J gene: TRBJ2-1
V gene: TRBV4-1
D gene: TRBD1
CDR3 protein: ASSRSAGTDYNEQF